Included here is one T cell receptor beta chain sequence, with context. What it binds is not known. The germline V gene encodes CDR1 SGHTA and CDR2 FQGTGA. The CDR3 covers 13 residues. Trimming shortened V by 2 bases and J by 8 bases, and 12 bases separated the two germline ends. The sample belongs to a study of T cells in Graves' hyperthyroidism and ophthalmopathy. The study's findings and limits: Ophthalmopathy could be told apart from stable hyperthyroidism with a 13 V-J model. In blood, most of the thyroid clonotypes expanded above 0.001 were also present.

Clinicians diagnosed patients from clinical symptoms, serum thyroxine and TRAb, thyroid ultrasound and orbital computed tomography. The PBMCs were taken from more than 8 ml of fresh peripheral blood. RNA transcripts provided the source from which TCR beta CDR3 regions were amplified. The study used the HTBI primer set for a first-round RT-PCR of the TCR CDR3. From the multiplex PCR reads, TCRdb called clonotypes with MiXCR, one entry per CDR3 protein. The repertoire holds 700,000 or so distinct CDR3 sequences, about a sixth seen once, with around 8.1% in the top ten. Sequenced input: blood. J is TRBJ1-2 and V is TRBV7-3, with no clear D. This clonotype was sampled from a man aged 18 to 29 with Graves' hyperthyroidism. CDR3 protein: CASSLVGLRGYTF. The CDR3 DNA reads TGTGCCAGCAGCTTAGTTGGGTTGCGGGGCTACACCTTC. Using reference TRBV7-3 and TRBJ1-2 for the parts outside the CDR3, the full variable domain is GAGVSQTPSNKVTEKGKYVELRCDPISGHTALYWYRQSLGQGPEFLIYFQGTGAADDSGLPNDRFFAVRPEGSVSTLKIQRTERGDSAVYLCASSLVGLRGYTFGSGTRLTVV.